Listed here are 3 T cell receptor beta chains from one sample, sequenced in a study of cytomegalovirus exposure and HLA in healthy donors. Use of 60 Vbeta and 13 Jbeta primers characterized the PCR. Assay: immunoSEQ multiplex PCR; the TCRdb copy retains only in-frame clones and omits some. The table lists roughly 150,000 clones, around 72% of them singletons, with approximately 2.1% in the top ten. The specimen was PBMCs. The receptor set was obtained from a man in his forties or fifties in good health and CMV-seronegative.

Details on this clone: At one end the junction does not follow the germline gene, possibly because of a read error. V is TRBV6-1 and J is TRBJ2-3, with D tentatively TRBD1 (7 bases). The CDR3 spans 15 residues. Germline CDR1 MNHNS, CDR2 SASEGT. The CDR3: CASKGGTASTGTQYF. CDR3 nucleotides: TGTGCCAGCAAAGGAGGGACAGCTAGCACAGGTACGCAGTATTTT.

This chain links TRBV5-4 with TRBJ2-1, with a possible D match to TRBD1 (6 bases). This CDR3 spans 14 amino acids. V gave up 4 bases and J gave up 4 bases, with 12 bases separating them. CDR1 is SGHNT and CDR2 is YYREEE in the germline V gene (reference sequence). Written as DNA, the CDR3 is TGTGCCAGCAGCGAGCAGACAGGATACAATGAGCAGTTCTTC. It is translated as CASSEQTGYNEQFF.

The chain combines TRBV19 with TRBJ2-7, with D possibly being TRBD2 (5 bases). V lost 3 bases to trimming and J lost 4 bases, with 10 bases between them. The CDR3 has 13 amino acids. Per germline, CDR1 LNHDA and CDR2 SQIVND (reference sequence). CDR3 DNA sequence: TGTGCCAGTAGTATGACGGGGAAATACGAGCAGTACTTC. Protein: CASSMTGKYEQYF.